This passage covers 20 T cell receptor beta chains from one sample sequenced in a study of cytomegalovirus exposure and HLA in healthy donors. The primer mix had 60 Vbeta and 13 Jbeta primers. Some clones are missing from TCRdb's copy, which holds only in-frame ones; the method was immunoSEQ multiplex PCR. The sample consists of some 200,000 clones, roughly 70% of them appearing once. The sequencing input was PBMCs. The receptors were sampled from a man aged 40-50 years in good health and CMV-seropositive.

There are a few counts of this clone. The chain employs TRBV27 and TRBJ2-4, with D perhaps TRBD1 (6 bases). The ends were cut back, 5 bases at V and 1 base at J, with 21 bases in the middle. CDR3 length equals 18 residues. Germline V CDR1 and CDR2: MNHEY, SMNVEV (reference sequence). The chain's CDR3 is CASSPPATGLSAKNIQYF. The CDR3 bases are TGTGCCAGCAGTCCCCCGGCCACAGGGTTATCGGCCAAAAACATTCAGTACTTC.

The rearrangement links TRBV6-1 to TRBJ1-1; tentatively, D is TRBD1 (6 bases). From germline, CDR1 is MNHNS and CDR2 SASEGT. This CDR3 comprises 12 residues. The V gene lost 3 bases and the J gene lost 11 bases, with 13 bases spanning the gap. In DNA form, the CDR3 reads TGTGCCAGCAGTGATTGGGGGCAGGGGGCTTTCTTT. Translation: CASSDWGQGAFF.

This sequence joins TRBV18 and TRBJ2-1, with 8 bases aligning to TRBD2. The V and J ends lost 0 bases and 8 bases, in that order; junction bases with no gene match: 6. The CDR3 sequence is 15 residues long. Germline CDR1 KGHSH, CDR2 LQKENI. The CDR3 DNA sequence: TGTGCCAGCTCACCACCGGGACTAGGGGGGGATGAGCAGTTCTTC. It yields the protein CASSPPGLGGDEQFF.

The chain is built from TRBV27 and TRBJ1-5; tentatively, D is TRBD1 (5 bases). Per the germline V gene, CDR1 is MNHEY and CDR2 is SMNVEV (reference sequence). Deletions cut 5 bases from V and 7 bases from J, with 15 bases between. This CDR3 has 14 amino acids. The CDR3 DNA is TGTGCCAGCAGTCCCGAACGCGGGGGACAGCCCCAGCATTTT. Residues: CASSPERGGQPQHF.

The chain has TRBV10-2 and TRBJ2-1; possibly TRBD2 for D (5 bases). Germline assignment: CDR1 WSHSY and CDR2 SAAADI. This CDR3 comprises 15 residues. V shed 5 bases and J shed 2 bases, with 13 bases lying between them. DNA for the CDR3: TGCGCCAGCAGTTCCGGACTGGAAGCCTACAATGAGCAGTTCTTC. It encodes CASSSGLEAYNEQFF.

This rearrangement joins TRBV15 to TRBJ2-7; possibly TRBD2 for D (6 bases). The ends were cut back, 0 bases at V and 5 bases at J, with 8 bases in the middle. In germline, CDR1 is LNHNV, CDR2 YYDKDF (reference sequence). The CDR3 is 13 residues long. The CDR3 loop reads CATSRDWRDEQYF. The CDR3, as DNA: TGTGCCACCAGCAGAGATTGGAGGGACGAGCAGTACTTC.

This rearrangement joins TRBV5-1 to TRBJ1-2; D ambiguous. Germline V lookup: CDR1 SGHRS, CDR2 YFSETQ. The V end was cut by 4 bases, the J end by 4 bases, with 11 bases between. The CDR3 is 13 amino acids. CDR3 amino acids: CASSLVETYGYTF. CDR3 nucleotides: TGCGCCAGCAGCCTCGTGGAGACCTATGGCTACACCTTC. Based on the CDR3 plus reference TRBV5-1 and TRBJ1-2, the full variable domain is KAGVTQTPRYLIKTRGQQVTLSCSPISGHRSVSWYQQTPGQGLQFLFEYFSETQRNKGNFPGRFSGRQFSNSRSEMNVSTLELGDSALYLCASSLVETYGYTFGSGTRLTVV.

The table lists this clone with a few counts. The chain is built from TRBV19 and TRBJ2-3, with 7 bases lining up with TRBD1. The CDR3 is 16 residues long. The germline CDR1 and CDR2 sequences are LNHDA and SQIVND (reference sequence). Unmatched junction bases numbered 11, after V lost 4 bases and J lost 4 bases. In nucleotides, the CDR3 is TGTGCCAGTAGTAGACGGACAGGTGGGGTCTCAGATACGCAGTATTTT. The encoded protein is CASSRRTGGVSDTQYF.

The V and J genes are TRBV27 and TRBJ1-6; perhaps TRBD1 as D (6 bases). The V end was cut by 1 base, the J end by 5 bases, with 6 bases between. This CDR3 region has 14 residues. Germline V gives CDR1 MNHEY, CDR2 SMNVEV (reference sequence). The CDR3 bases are TGTGCCAGCAGTTTATACAGGGATAATTCACCCCTCCACTTT. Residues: CASSLYRDNSPLHF.

The CDR3 DNA sequence: TGTGCCAGCAGCGGTAGCGGGAGCTCGGATACGCAGTATTTT. Its translation: CASSGSGSSDTQYF. The chain combines TRBV9 with TRBJ2-3, with 9 bases that match TRBD2. V was pared by 3 bases and J by 6 bases, with 5 bases of the junction left unmatched. Germline V lookup: CDR1 SGDLS, CDR2 YYNGEE. CDR3 length: 14 amino acids.

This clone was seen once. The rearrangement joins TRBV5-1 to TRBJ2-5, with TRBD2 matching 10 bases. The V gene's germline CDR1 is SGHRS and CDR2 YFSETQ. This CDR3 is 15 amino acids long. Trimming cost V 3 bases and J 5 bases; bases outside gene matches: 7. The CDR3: CASSSSGGWGETQYF. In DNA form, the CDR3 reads TGCGCCAGCAGCTCTAGCGGGGGCTGGGGGGAGACCCAGTACTTC.

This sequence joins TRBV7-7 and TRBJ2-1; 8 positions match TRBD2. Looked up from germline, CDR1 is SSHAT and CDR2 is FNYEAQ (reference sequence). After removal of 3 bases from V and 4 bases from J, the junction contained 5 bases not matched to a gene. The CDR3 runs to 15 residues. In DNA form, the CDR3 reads TGTGCCAGCAGCTTCCTAGCGGGCCCTTACAATGAGCAGTTCTTC. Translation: CASSFLAGPYNEQFF.

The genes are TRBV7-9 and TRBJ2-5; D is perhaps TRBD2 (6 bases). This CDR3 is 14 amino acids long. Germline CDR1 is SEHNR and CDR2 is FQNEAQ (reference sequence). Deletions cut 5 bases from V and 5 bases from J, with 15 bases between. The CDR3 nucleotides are TGTGCCAGCAGCCCCGCGGCGGGGTACGAGACCCAGTACTTC. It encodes CASSPAAGYETQYF. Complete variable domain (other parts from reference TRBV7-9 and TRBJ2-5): DTGVSQNPRHKITKRGQNVTFRCDPISEHNRLYWYRQTLGQGPEFLTYFQNEAQLEKSRLLSDRFSAERPKGSFSTLEIQRTEQGDSAMYLCASSPAAGYETQYFGPGTRLLVL.

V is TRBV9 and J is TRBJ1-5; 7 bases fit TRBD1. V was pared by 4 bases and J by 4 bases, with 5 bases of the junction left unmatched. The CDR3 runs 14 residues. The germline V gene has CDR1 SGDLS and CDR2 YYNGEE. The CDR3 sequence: CASSPGGGNQPQHF. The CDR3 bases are TGTGCCAGCAGCCCAGGGGGAGGTAATCAGCCCCAGCATTTT.

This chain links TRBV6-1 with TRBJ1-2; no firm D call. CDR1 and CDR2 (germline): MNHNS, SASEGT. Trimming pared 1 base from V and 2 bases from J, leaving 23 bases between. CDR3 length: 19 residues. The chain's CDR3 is CASSEGAAIAPLRNYGYTF. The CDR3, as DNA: TGTGCCAGCAGTGAAGGGGCCGCAATCGCCCCACTCCGAAACTATGGCTACACCTTC.

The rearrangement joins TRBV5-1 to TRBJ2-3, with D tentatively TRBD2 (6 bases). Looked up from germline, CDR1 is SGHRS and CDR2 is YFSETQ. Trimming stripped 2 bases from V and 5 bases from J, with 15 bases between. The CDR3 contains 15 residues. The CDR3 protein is CASSFGTPHRDTQYF. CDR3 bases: TGCGCCAGCAGCTTCGGGACTCCTCACAGAGATACGCAGTATTTT.

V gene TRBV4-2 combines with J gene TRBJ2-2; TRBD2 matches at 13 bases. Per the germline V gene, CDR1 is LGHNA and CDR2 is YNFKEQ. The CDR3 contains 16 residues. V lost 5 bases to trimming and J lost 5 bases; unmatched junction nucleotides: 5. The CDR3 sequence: CASSTTSGGSTGELFF. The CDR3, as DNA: TGTGCCAGCAGCACGACTAGCGGGGGGTCGACCGGGGAGCTGTTTTTT.

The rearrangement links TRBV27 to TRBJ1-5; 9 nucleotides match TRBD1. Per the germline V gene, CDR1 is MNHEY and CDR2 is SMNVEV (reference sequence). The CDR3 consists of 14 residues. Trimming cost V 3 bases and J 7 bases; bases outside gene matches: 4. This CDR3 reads CASSLGQGRQPQHF. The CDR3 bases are TGTGCCAGCAGTTTGGGACAGGGACGACAGCCCCAGCATTTT.

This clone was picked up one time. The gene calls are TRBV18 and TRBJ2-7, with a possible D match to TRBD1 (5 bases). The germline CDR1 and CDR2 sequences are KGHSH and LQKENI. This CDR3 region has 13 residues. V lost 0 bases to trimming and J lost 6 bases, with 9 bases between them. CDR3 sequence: CASSPPSGREQYF. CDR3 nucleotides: TGTGCCAGCTCACCACCGTCAGGGCGCGAGCAGTACTTC.

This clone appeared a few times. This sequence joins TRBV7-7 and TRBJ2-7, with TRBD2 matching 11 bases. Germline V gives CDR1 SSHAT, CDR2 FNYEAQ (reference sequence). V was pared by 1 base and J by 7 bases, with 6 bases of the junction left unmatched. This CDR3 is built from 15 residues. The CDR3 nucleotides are TGTGCCAGCAGCTTAGAGCTGGGACTAGCGGAGGAGCAGTACTTC. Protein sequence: CASSLELGLAEEQYF.